The T cell receptor (beta chain) under discussion was sequenced for a study of T cell responses to AZD1222 COVID-19 vaccine (dated by TCRdb to the early 2020s). With respect to the entire study: AZD1222 recipients given second doses at about 4 weeks or at about 12 weeks were pooled, since spike-specific TCR depth and breadth were not found to differ between the two schedules. Enrollment into the trials was organized by age into subgroups of 18-55, 56-69 and 70-plus years, and those subgroups contained approximately 160, 26 and 62 TCR-sequenced participants, respectively. TCR sequencing covered over 230 trial participants: 200 to 210 given two doses of AZD1222 and 26 given two doses of MenACWY control vaccine. The full study reports these points: The vaccine-associated CD4 TCRs covered the entire spike protein, and the dominant responses fell in regions 160-218 and 743-854. Conclusions about previously exposed vaccinees are limited because only five to seven AZD1222 recipients were SARS-CoV-2 seropositive at baseline. Because no samples from the day 14 peak response were available, repertoires could be characterized only after the peak T cell response. In the small 56-69-year group, the increase in depth fell short of significance, most likely because of low power. Spike-specific TCR breadth and depth rose significantly after two AZD1222 doses compared with day 0 and with MenACWY recipients. Epitopes outside the regions mutated in the B.1.351 and B.1.1.7 variants were reportedly recognized by nearly half of the unique spike-specific TCRs. Participants were mostly white British and included more females than males, and it was suggested by the authors that clonal diversity may have been underestimated.

The CDR3 regions of human TCRbeta chains were analyzed by immunosequencing. The paper's data handling went like this. TCRs in the repertoires were compared against a reference library of SARS-CoV-2-specific TCRs that had been generated with the MIRA antigen-specificity platform. Breadth was defined as the fraction of unique TCRs that were SARS-CoV-2-associated, and depth was defined as the fraction of total T cells that were SARS-CoV-2-associated. Each spike-specific TCR was assigned to its reactive spike region and to a CD4 or CD8 class using the MIRA data. Log10-transformed breadth and depth values were compared by one-way ANOVA with Sidak's multiple comparisons tests. Here the immuneACCESS table is served through TCRdb, limited to in-frame sequences with V and J called. Missing clones are a known gap in these copies; in checked studies unresolved V genes cover under half, and the rest lacks a known reason. The DNA gave D and trimming, while V, J and clone size come from that table. The sample profile shows 95,000 to 110,000 clones; around 90% of them were found once. The ten top clones hold 8% to 9% of the sample.

The time point tag for this specimen amounts to: baseline before first vaccination. Samples from vaccinated people were obtained from the UK trials COV001 and COV002, which included a single-blind randomized controlled phase 2/3 trial of AZD1222 (ChAdOx1 nCoV-19) in healthy adults. For TCRbeta chain sequencing, PBMC samples were collected from trial participants at day 0 and at day 28 after the second dose. As concerns this clone: The target of this receptor is not known. Sequence at one end of the junction differs from germline and may be a read error.

CDR1 and CDR2 are drawn from the germline V gene (reference sequence): SSHAT, FNYEAQ. The CDR3 has 16 amino acids, counting the end cysteine and phenylalanine. The only DNA kept is the CDR3, 48 bases in frame from the first base. Specimen: peripheral blood, collected on day 0 of AZD1222 vaccination. The chain links TRBV7-7 with TRBJ2-2, with the D gene not confidently named. The origin of this receptor is an adult in good health. The base sequence is TGTGCTAGCAGCTTAGTAGCCAGCTCGAACACCGGGGAGCTGTTTTTT. This yields the protein CASSLVASSNTGELFF.